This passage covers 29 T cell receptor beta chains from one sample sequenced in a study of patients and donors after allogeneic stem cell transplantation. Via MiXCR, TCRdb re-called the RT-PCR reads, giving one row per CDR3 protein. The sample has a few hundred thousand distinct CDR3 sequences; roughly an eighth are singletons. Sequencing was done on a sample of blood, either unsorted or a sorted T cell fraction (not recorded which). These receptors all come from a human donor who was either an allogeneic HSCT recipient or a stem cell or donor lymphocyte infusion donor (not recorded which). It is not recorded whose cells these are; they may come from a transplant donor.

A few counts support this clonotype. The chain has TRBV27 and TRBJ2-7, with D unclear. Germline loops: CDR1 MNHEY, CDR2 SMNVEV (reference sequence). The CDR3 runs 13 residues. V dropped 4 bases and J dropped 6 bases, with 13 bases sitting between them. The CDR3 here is CASSSTRSSEQYF. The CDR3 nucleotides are TGTGCCAGCAGTTCAACCAGGAGTTCCGAGCAGTACTTC.

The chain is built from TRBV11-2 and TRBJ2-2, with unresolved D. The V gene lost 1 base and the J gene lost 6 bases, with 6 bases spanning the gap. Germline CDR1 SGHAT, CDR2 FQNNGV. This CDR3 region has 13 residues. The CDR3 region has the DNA TGTGCCAGCAGCTTAGGTCGGGCCGGGGAGCTGTTTTTT. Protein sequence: CASSLGRAGELFF.

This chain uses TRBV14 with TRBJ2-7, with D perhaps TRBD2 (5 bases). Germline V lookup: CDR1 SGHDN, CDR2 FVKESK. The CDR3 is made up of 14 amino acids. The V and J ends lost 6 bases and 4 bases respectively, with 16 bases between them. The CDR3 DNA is TGTGCCAGCAGGGAGGCCGGGAAAGGTTACGAGCAGTACTTC. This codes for CASREAGKGYEQYF.

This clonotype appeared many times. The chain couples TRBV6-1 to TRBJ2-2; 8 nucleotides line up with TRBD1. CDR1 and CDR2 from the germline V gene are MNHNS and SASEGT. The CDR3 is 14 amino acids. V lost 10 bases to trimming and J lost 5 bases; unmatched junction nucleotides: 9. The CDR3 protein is CAIYSRGQTGELFF. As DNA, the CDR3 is TGTGCCATATATTCCAGGGGGCAGACCGGGGAGCTGTTTTTT.

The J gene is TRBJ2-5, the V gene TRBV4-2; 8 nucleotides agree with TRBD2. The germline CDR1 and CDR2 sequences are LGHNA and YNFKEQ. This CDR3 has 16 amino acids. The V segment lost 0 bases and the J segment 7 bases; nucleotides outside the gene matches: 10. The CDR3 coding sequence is TGTGCCAGCAGCCAAGAAAGCGGGGGCGTTGGGGTGACCCAGTACTTC. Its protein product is CASSQESGGVGVTQYF.

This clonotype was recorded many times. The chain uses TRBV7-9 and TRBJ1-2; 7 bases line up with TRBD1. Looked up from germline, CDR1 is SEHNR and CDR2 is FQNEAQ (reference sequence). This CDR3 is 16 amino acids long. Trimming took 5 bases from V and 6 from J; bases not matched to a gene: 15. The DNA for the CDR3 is TGTGCCAGCAGCCCAGACCGTGCAGGGGGTCTTAATGGCTACACCTTC. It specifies CASSPDRAGGLNGYTF.

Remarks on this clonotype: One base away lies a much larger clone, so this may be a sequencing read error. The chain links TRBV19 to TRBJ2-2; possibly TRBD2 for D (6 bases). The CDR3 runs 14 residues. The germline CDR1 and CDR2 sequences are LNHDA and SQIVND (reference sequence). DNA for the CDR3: TGTGCCTGTAGTATATCGGGGGTCACCGGGGAGCTGTTTTTT. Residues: CACSISGVTGELFF.

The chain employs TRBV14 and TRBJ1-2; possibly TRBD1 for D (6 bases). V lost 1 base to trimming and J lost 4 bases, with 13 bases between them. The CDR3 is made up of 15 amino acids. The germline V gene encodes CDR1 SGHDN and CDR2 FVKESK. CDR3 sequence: CASSQGARRGYGYTF. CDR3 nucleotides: TGTGCCAGCAGCCAAGGGGCGCGCAGGGGCTATGGCTACACCTTC.

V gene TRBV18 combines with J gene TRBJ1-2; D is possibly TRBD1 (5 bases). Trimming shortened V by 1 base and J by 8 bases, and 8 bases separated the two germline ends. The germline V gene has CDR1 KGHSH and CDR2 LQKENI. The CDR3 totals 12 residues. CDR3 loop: CASSPRGDGYTF. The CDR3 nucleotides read TGTGCCAGCTCACCACGGGGGGACGGCTACACCTTC.

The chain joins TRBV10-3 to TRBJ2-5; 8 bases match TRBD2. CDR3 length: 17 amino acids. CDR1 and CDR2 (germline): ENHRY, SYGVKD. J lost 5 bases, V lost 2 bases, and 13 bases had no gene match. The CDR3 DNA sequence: TGTGCCATCAGTGAGGGGGCGAGCGGGAGAGGTTTGGAGACCCAGTACTTC. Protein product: CAISEGASGRGLETQYF.

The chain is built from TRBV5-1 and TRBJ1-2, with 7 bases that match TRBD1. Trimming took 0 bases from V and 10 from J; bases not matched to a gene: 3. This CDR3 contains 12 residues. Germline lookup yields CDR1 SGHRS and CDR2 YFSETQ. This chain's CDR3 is CASSLGQGDYTF. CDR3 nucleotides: TGCGCCAGCAGCTTGGGACAGGGAGACTACACCTTC.

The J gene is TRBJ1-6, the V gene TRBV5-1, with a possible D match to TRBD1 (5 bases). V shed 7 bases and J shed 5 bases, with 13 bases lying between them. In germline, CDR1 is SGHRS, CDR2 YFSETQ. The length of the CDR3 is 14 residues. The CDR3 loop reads CASGRTPDNSPLHF. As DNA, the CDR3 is TGCGCCAGCGGAAGGACACCCGATAATTCACCCCTCCACTTT.

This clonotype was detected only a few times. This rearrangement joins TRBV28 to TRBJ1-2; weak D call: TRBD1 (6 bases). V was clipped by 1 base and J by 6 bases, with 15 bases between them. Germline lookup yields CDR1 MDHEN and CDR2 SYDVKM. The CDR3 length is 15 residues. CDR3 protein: CASSLFWVAGDGYTF. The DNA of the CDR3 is TGTGCCAGCAGTTTATTTTGGGTGGCAGGGGATGGCTACACCTTC.

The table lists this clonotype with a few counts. This CDR3 is CASKGNPGTGNTIYF. The CDR3 coding sequence is TGTGCCAGCAAGGGAAACCCAGGGACTGGAAACACCATATATTTT. V usage is TRBV28 and J usage is TRBJ1-3; tentatively, D is TRBD1 (5 bases). Trimming pared 7 bases from V and 2 bases from J, leaving 15 bases between. Germline loops: CDR1 MDHEN, CDR2 SYDVKM. The CDR3 spans 15 residues.

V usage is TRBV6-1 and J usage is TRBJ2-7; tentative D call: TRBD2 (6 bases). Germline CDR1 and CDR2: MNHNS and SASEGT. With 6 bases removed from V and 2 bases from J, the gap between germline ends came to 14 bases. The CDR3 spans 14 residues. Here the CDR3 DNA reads TGTGCCAGCAGGGAGGCGGGGTTTCCCTACGAGCAGTACTTC. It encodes CASREAGFPYEQYF.

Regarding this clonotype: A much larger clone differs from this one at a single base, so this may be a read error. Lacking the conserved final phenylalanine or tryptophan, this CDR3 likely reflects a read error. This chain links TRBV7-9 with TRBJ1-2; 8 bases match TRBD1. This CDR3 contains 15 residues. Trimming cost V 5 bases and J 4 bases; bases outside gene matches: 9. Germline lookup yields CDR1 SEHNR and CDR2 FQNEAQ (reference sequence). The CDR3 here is CASSTMDREGYGYTS. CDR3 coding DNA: TGTGCCAGCAGCACAATGGACAGGGAGGGCTATGGCTACACCTCC.

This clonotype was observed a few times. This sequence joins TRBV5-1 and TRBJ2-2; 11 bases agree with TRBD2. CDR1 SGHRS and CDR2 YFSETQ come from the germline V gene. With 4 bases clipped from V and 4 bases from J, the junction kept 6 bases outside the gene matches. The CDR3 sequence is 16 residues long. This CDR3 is CASSPGLAEPTGELFF. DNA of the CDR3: TGCGCCAGCAGCCCGGGACTAGCGGAGCCCACCGGGGAGCTGTTTTTT.

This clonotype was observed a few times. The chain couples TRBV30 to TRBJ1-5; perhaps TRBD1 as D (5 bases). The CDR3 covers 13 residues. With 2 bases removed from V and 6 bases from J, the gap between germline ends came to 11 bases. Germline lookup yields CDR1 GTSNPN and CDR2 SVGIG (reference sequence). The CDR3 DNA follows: TGTGCCTGGAGTAGTCAGGGAGGTCAGCCCCAGCATTTT. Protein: CAWSSQGGQPQHF.

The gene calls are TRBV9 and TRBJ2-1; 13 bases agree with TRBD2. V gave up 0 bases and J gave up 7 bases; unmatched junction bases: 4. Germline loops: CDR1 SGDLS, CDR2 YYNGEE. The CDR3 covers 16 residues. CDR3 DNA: TGTGCCAGCAGCGTAGGGGGGACTAGCGGGGCAAATGAGCAGTTCTTC. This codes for CASSVGGTSGANEQFF.

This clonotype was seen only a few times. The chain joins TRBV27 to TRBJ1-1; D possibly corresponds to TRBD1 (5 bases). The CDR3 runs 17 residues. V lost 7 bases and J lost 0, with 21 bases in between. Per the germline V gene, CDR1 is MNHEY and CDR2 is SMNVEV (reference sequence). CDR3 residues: CASNISPDSWMNTEAFF. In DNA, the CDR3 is TGTGCCAGCAATATATCGCCCGACAGCTGGATGAACACTGAAGCTTTCTTT.

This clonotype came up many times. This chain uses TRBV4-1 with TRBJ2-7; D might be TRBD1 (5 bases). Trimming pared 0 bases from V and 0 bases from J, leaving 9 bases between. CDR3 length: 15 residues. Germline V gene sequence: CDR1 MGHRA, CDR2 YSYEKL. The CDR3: CASSQDQGRSYEQYF. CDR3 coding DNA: TGCGCCAGCAGCCAAGATCAGGGCCGCTCCTACGAGCAGTACTTC.

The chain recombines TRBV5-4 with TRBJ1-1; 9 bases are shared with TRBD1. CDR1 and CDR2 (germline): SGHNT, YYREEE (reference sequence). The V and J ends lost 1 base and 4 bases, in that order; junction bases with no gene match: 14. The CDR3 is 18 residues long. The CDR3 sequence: CASSLPPGQGLGSTEAFF. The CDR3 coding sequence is TGTGCCAGCAGCTTGCCTCCGGGACAGGGATTGGGAAGCACTGAAGCTTTCTTT.

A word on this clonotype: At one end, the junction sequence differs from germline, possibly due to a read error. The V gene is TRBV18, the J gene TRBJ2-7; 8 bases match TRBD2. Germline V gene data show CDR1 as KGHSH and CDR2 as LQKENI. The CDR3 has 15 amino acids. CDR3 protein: CASSPRKRESSEQYF. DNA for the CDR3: TGTGCCAGCTCACCAAGGAAGCGGGAGTCCTCCGAGCAGTACTTC.

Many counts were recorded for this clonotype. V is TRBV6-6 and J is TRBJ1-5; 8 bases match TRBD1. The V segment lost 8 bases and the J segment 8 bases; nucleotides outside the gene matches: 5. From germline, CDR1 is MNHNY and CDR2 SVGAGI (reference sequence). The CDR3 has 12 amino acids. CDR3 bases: TGTGCCAGCTCCGAACAGGGGGAGCCCCAGCATTTT. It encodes CASSEQGEPQHF.

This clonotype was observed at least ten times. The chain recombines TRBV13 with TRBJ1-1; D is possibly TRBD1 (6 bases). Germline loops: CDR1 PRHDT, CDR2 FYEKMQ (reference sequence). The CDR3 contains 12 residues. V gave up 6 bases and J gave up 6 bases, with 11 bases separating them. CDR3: CASRRDRSEAFF. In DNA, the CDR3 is TGTGCCAGCAGGCGAGACAGGTCTGAAGCTTTCTTT.

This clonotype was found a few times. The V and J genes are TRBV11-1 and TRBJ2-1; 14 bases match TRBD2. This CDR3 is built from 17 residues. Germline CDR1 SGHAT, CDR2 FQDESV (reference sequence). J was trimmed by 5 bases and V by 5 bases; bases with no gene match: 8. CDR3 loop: CASSKGLAGGTHNEQFF. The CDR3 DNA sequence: TGTGCCAGCAGCAAAGGACTAGCGGGAGGAACGCACAATGAGCAGTTCTTC.

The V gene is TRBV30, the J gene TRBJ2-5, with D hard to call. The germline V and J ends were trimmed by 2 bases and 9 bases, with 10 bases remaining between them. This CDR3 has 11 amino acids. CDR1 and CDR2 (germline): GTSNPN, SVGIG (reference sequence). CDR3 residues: CAWSPQTAQYF. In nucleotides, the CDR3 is TGTGCCTGGAGTCCCCAGACGGCCCAGTACTTC. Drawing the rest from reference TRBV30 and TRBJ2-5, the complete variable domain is SQTIHQWPATLVQPVGSPLSLECTVEGTSNPNLYWYRQAAGRGLQLLFYSVGIGQISSEVPQNLSASRPQDRQFILSSKKLLLSDSGFYLCAWSPQTAQYFGPGTRLLVL.

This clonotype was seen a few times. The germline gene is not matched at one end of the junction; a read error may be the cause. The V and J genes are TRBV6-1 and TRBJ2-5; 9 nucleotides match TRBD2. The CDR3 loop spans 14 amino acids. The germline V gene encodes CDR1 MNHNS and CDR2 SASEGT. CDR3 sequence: CASDLREGQKTQYF. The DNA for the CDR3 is TGTGCCAGCGATCTGCGGGAGGGCCAAAAGACCCAGTACTTC.

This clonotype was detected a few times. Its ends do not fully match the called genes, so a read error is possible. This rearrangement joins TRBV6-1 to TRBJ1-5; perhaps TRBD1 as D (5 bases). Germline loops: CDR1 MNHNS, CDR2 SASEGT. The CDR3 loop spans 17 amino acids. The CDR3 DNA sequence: TGTGCCAGCGGTGAAGACAGAAATATTTATAGCAATCAGCCCCAGCATTTT. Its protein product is CASGEDRNIYSNQPQHF.